These T cell receptor beta chains were read from a single sample in a study of CD8 T cells in Susac syndrome. From the immunoSEQ multiplex PCR reads, TCRdb called clonotypes with MiXCR, one entry per CDR3 protein. The table lists about 120,000 distinct CDR3 sequences, around 94% of them singletons. Sequenced: CD8+ T cells from PBMCs. The receptors were gathered from a human donor with Susac syndrome. The CDR3 runs from the conserved cysteine through the conserved F or W. The order of the fields is D gene, V gene, clone size, J gene, CDR3 DNA, CDR3 protein. A D gene is named only where the DNA matches it firmly. Rows give clone size only sometimes, using once, few, many, or a class for an expanded clone.

>NA|TRBV5-1|once|TRBJ1-1
TGCGCCAGCAGCTGGAGGGCGGAGAACACTGAAGCTTTCTTT
CASSWRAENTEAFF
>NA|TRBV4-1|NA|TRBJ1-2
TGCGCCAGCAGCCCTTCCGGGGGCCCCTATGGCTACACCTTC
CASSPSGGPYGYTF
>NA|TRBV7-8|NA|TRBJ2-7
TGTGCCAGCAGCGAGCAAGGGGGGTCCCGCCAGTACTTC
CASSEQGGSRQYF
>NA|TRBV11-2|NA|TRBJ2-5
TGTGCCAGCAGCTCTATACAAGGACGGGCGGAGACCCAGTACTTC
CASSSIQGRAETQYF
>TRBD2|TRBV12-3/TRBV12-4|NA|TRBJ2-5
TGTGCCAGCACCCCGGCGGGAGGACAAGAGACCCAGTACTTC
CASTPAGGQETQYF
>NA|TRBV28|NA|TRBJ2-1
TGTGCCAGCAGTTTCCTGGTTAGGGAGATGAAGAATGAGCAGTTCTTC
CASSFLVREMKNEQFF
>TRBD2|TRBV28|NA|TRBJ2-3
TGTGCCAGCAGTTCAGGGAGGGACCGACTGGGAGATACGCAGTATTTT
CASSSGRDRLGDTQYF
>NA|TRBV7-2|NA|TRBJ2-5
TGTGCCAGCAGTCGAGGTGGGGGGGAGACCCAGTACTTC
CASSRGGGETQYF
>NA|TRBV19|NA|TRBJ2-5
TGTGCCAGTAGTATAACCGAGACCCAGTACTTC
CASSITETQYF
>NA|TRBV7-3|NA|TRBJ2-4
TGTGCCAGCAGCCAAAGTCAGGGGCGCGAAAACATTCAGTACTTC
CASSQSQGRENIQYF
>NA|TRBV2|NA|TRBJ1-2
TGTGCCAAATACCGGGACGTACATGGCTACACCTTC
CAKYRDVHGYTF
>NA|TRBV3-1|once|TRBJ2-7
TGTGCCAGCAGCCGTCGACAGGACCATGGTCTCGAGCAGTACTTC
CASSRRQDHGLEQYF
>NA|TRBV14|NA|TRBJ2-7
TGTGCCAGCAGCCAGAGATATGTGGAGTACGAGCAGTACTTC
CASSQRYVEYEQYF
>TRBD2|TRBV6-2/TRBV6-3|once|TRBJ2-2
TGTGCCGACACGATGTCATCAGCGGGAGGGCCCACCGGGGAGCTGTTTTTT
CADTMSSAGGPTGELFF
>NA|TRBV28|NA|TRBJ1-2
TGTGCCAGCAGTCCTCAATCGGGCCTCTACTGGTTGGGCTATGGCTACACCTTC
CASSPQSGLYWLGYGYTF
>NA|TRBV4-1|NA|TRBJ1-1
TGCGCCAGCAGCCATAAAGAAGGCCGATCGGGCACTGAAGCTTTCTTT
CASSHKEGRSGTEAFF
>NA|TRBV29-1|NA|TRBJ2-3
TGCAGCGTTGAAGATCAGCCTTTTGCGCAGTATTTT
CSVEDQPFAQYF
>NA|TRBV27|NA|TRBJ1-1
TGTGCCAGCAGTACGAAACGGCTGAACACTGAAGCTTTCTTT
CASSTKRLNTEAFF
>TRBD2|TRBV6-5|NA|TRBJ2-1
TGTGCCAGCAGTTCGGGACTAGCGGGAGACCTGGAGTTCTTC
CASSSGLAGDLEFF
>NA|TRBV21-1|once|TRBJ2-1
TGTGCCAGCAGCAATGCGGGTCAAACCCCCTCCTTCGTAGCGGGAGGGTTATACAATGAGCAGTTCTTC
CASSNAGQTPSFVAGGLYNEQFF
>NA|TRBV5-4|NA|TRBJ2-5
TGTGCCAGCGGACCCCCTGGCACATCCGGGACCCAGTACTTC
CASGPPGTSGTQYF
>TRBD2|TRBV29-1|NA|TRBJ2-5
TGCAGCGTTGAAGATCGGGAGGGCAGGCACCAAGAGACCCAGTACTTC
CSVEDREGRHQETQYF
>NA|TRBV27|NA|TRBJ2-7
TGTGCCAGCAGTCCCGGGCTAAAGCAGTACTTC
CASSPGLKQYF